This T cell receptor beta chain was profiled in a study of CD8+CD57+ T cells in acquired aplastic anemia. Study in general: DNA per sorted CD4+ or CD8+ sample ranged roughly 0.19 to 30 ug, averaging around 3 ug.

The sequenced patients had an expansion of CD8+CD57+ cells seen by flow cytometry. Findings and caveats of the study: Patients and controls shared over 25 CD8+ CDR3 sequences. Significance was not reached for CD8+ Simpson's diversity between patients and controls.

Genomic DNA constituted the template upon which TCR beta VDJ and CDR3 profiling was performed. TCRdb processed the reads anew with MiXCR; each CDR3 protein has one entry. The table includes 200,000 to 250,000 distinct CDR3 sequences, under 55% detected once. On this clonotype: The target antigen is unknown.

Germline lookup yields CDR1 WSHSY and CDR2 SAAADI. V lost 4 bases and J lost 0, with 10 bases in between. The CDR3 sequence is 15 residues long. Sequencing was performed on sorted CD4+, CD8+, or CD8+CD57+ T cells (not recorded which) from PBMCs. The TCR sequence derives from a human donor with aplastic anemia. This chain connects TRBV10-2 to TRBJ1-3; D is unclear. CDR3 sequence reads: CASSAQVRSGNTIYF. The CDR3 DNA follows: TGCGCCAGCAGTGCGCAGGTTCGCTCTGGAAACACCATATATTTT.